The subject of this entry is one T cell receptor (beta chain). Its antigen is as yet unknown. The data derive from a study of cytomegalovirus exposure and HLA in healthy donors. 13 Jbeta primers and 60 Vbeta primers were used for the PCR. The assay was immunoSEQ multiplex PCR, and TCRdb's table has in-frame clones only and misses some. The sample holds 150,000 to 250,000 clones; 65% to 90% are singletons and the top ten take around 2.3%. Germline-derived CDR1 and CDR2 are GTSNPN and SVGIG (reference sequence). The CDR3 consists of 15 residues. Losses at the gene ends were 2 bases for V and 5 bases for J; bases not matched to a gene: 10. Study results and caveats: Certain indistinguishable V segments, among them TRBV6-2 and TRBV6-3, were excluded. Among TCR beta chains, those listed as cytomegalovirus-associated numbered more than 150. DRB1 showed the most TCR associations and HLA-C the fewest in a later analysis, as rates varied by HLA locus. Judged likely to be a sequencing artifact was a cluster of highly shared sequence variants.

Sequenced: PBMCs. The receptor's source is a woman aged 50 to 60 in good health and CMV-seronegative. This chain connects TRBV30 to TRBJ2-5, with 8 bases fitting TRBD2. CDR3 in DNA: TGTGCCTGGAGTCGCGAGCGGGAGTGGGGGGAGACCCAGTACTTC. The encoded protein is CAWSREREWGETQYF. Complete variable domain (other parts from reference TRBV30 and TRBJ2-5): SQTIHQWPATLVQPVGSPLSLECTVEGTSNPNLYWYRQAAGRGLQLLFYSVGIGQISSEVPQNLSASRPQDRQFILSSKKLLLSDSGFYLCAWSREREWGETQYFGPGTRLLVL.